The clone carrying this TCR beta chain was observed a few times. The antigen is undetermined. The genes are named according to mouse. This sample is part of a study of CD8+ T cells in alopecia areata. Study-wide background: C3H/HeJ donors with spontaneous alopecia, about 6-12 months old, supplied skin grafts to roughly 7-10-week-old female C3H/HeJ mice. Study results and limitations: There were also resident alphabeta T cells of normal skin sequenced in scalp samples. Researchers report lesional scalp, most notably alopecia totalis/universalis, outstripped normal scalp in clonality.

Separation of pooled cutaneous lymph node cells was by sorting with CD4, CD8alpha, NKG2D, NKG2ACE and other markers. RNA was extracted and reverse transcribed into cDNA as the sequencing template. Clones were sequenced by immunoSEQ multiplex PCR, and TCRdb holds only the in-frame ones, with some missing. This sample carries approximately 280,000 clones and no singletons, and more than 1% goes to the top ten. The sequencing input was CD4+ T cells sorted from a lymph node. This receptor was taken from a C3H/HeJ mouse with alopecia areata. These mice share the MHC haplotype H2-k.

The CDR3 is CASSALGSSAETLYF. The sequenced part of the CDR3 DNA is TGTGCCAGCAGTGCACTGGGGAGTAGTGCAGAA. The chain joins TRBV13-1 to TRBJ2-3; 7 bases match TRBD2. The CDR3 goes on 4 residues after the read ends, and that part is filled in from the germline J gene. Germline CDR1 and CDR2: NSHNY and SYGAGN. Trimming cost V 3 bases and J 0 bases; bases outside gene matches: 4. There are 15 residues in the CDR3.